In its sample, the clone carrying this T cell receptor (beta chain) is medium-sized (0.01 to 0.1%). The data derive from a study of OX40 agonist ivuxolimab in advanced cancers. Study information: Enrolled patients in dose escalation had cancers that were hepatocellular carcinoma, melanoma, renal cell or head and neck cancer. Partial responses were achieved by three patients, one with hepatocellular carcinoma and two with cutaneous melanoma.

Sequencing used immunoSEQ multiplex PCR; TCRdb keeps in-frame clones, though not all of them. This table holds approximately 15,000 clones, about 75% found once. The CDR3 length is 12 residues. Trimming shortened V by 4 bases and J by 7 bases, and 8 bases separated the two germline ends. The V gene's germline CDR1 is SGHDT and CDR2 YYEEEE. The chain recombines TRBV5-6 with TRBJ2-2; unclear D gene. This TCR derives from an adult with an advanced solid tumor such as melanoma, head and neck, liver or kidney cancer. The source was CD4+ or CD8+ T cells sorted from blood, collected in a trial of the OX40 agonist ivuxolimab. CDR3 protein: CASSHGYGELFF. The CDR3 DNA reads TGTGCCAGCAGCCATGGGTACGGGGAGCTGTTTTTT.